This entry describes one T cell receptor (beta chain). The data stem from a study of CD8 T cells in Susac syndrome. The study sequenced TCR beta in blood CD8+ and CD4+ T cells. Trimming cost V 0 bases and J 7 bases, with 15 bases left between them. The CDR3 is 15 amino acids. CDR1 is KGHSY, CDR2 FQNENV, per germline. Reverse transcription used about 0.45 to 1 ug RNA and random hexamers. TCRdb redid the calling of the immunoSEQ multiplex PCR reads with MiXCR, one entry per CDR3 protein. The data hold about 70,000 distinct CDR3 sequences, with approximately 95% observed a single time. The J gene is TRBJ1-2, the V gene TRBV16; D unresolved. Source material: CD8+ T cells from PBMCs. This TCR was sampled from a human donor in good health. This chain's CDR3 is CASSQSRQAGSGYTF. The CDR3 DNA reads TGTGCCAGCAGCCAATCAAGGCAGGCGGGGTCTGGCTACACCTTC.